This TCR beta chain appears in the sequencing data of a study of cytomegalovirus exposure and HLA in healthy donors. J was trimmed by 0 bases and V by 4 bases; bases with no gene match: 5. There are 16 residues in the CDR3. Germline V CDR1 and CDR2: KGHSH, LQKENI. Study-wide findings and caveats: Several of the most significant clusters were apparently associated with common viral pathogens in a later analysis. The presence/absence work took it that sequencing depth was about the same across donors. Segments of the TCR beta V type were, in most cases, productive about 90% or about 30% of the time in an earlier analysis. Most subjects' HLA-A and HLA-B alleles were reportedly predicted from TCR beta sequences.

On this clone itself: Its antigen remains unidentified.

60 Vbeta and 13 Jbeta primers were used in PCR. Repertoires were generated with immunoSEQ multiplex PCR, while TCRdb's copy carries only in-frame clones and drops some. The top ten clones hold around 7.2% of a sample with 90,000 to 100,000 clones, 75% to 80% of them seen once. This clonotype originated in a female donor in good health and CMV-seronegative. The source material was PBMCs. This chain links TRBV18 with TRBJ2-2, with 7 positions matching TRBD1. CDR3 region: CASSLMQGANTGELFF. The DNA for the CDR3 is TGTGCCAGCTCACTAATGCAGGGGGCGAACACCGGGGAGCTGTTTTTT.